These 4 T cell receptor beta chains originate from one sample sequenced in a study of blood T cell repertoires in COVID-19. Only in-frame clones appear in the TCRdb table, and some are missing; sequencing was by immunoSEQ multiplex PCR. The table includes about 280,000 clones, around 89% detected once. Sequences were obtained from peripheral blood. All receptors derive from a man in his forties with acute or convalescent COVID-19.

This clone was observed a single time. The genes are TRBV5-4 and TRBJ2-3; 11 bases match TRBD2. V gave up 2 bases and J gave up 0 bases; unmatched junction bases: 8. Germline values: CDR1 SGHNT, CDR2 YYREEE (reference sequence). CDR3 length: 18 amino acids. CDR3 in amino acids: CASSFRLAGSSSTDTQYF. CDR3 nucleotide sequence: TGTGCCAGCAGCTTCCGACTAGCGGGGAGTTCTAGCACAGATACGCAGTATTTT.

The chain's CDR3 is CASSQGGEEAFF. Here the CDR3 DNA reads TGTGCCAGCAGCCAGGGAGGAGAAGAAGCTTTCTTT. The genes are TRBV3-1 (or the pseudogene TRBV3-2) and TRBJ1-1; D gene ambiguous. The germline CDR1 and CDR2 sequences are LGHDT and YNNKEL (reference sequence). Trimming stripped 3 bases from V and 8 bases from J, with 10 bases between. The CDR3 contains 12 residues.

The chain is built from TRBV29-1 and TRBJ2-1; possibly TRBD2 for D (6 bases). Germline V gives CDR1 SQVTM, CDR2 ANQGSEA. The length of the CDR3 is 13 residues. V was shortened by 5 bases and J by 0 bases, with 8 bases between the two germline ends. CDR3 in DNA: TGCAGCGTTCGGGGGAGCTCCTACAATGAGCAGTTCTTC. Translation: CSVRGSSYNEQFF.

CDR3 in amino acids: CASSYSGRSYGYTF. CDR3 nucleotide sequence: TGTGCCAGCAGTTACTCTGGGAGAAGCTATGGCTACACCTTC. V is TRBV6-2 or TRBV6-3 and J is TRBJ1-2; no firm D call. Germline V CDR1 and CDR2: MNHEY, SVGEGT. This CDR3 is built from 14 residues. V shed 0 bases and J shed 4 bases, with 9 bases lying between them.